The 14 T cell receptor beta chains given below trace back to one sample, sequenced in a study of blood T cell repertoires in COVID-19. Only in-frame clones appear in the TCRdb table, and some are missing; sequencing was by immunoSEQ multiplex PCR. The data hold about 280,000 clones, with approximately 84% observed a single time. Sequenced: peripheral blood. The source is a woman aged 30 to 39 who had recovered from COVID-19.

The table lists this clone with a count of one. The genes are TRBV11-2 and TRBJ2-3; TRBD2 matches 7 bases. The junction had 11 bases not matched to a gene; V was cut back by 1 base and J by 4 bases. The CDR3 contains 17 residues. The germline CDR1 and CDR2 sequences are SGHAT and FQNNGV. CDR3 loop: CASSLGVTGGSPDTQYF. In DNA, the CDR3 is TGTGCCAGCAGCTTAGGGGTTACTGGCGGGAGCCCAGATACGCAGTATTTT.

The CDR3 is CAWGRQGSEQYF. CDR3 bases: TGTGCCTGGGGCAGACAGGGAAGCGAGCAGTACTTC. This chain connects TRBV30 to TRBJ2-7; 7 bases fit TRBD1. This CDR3 region has 12 residues. Trimming took 5 bases from V and 6 from J; bases not matched to a gene: 7. Germline-derived CDR1 and CDR2 are GTSNPN and SVGIG (reference sequence).

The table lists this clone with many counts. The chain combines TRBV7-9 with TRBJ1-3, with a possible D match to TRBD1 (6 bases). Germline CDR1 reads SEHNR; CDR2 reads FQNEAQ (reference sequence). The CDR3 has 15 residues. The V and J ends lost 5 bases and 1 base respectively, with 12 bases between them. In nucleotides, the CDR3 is TGTGCCAGCAGCCCCCGGCAGGGGTCTGGAAACACCATATATTTT. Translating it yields CASSPRQGSGNTIYF.

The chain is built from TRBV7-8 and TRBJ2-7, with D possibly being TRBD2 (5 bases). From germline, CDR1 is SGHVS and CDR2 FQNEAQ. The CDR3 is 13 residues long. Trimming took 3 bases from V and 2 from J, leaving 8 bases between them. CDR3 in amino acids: CASSFPGTYEQYF. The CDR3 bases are TGTGCCAGCAGCTTCCCGGGAACCTACGAGCAGTACTTC. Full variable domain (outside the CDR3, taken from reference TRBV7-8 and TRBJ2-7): GAGVSQSPRYKVAKRGQDVALRCDPISGHVSLFWYQQALGQGPEFLTYFQNEAQLDKSGLPSDRFFAERPEGSVSTLKIQRTQQEDSAVYLCASSFPGTYEQYFGPGTRLTVT.

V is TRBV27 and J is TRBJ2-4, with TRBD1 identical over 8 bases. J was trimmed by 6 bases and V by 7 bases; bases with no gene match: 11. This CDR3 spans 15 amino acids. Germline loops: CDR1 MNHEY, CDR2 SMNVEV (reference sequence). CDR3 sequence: CASKVSLQGANIQYF. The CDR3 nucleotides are TGTGCCAGCAAAGTTTCACTGCAGGGGGCAAACATTCAGTACTTC.

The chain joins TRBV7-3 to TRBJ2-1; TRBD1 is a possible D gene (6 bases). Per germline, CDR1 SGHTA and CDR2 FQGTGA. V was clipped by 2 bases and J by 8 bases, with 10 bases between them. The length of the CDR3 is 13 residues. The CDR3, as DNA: TGTGCCAGCAGCTTAGGGGGCCGGGATGAGCAGTTCTTC. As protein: CASSLGGRDEQFF.

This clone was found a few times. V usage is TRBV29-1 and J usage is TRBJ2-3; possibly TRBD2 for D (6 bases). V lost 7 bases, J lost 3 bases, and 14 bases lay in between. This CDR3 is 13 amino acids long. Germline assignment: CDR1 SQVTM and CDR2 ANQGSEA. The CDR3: CSAGTRHTDTQYF. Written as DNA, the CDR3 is TGCAGCGCAGGGACTCGACATACAGATACGCAGTATTTT.

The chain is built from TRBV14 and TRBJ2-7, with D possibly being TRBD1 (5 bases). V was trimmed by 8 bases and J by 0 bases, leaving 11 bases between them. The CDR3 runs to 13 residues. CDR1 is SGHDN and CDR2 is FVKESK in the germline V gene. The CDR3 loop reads CASGDSNSYEQYF. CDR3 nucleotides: TGTGCCAGCGGCGACAGCAACTCCTACGAGCAGTACTTC.

CDR3: CASSEAGTGQYGYTF. CDR3 nucleotides: TGTGCCAGCAGTGAAGCGGGTACAGGACAGTATGGCTACACCTTC. V usage is TRBV6-1 and J usage is TRBJ1-2, with a possible D match to TRBD1 (6 bases). The germline V gene has CDR1 MNHNS and CDR2 SASEGT. This CDR3 contains 15 residues. Trimming stripped 0 bases from V and 5 bases from J, with 13 bases between.

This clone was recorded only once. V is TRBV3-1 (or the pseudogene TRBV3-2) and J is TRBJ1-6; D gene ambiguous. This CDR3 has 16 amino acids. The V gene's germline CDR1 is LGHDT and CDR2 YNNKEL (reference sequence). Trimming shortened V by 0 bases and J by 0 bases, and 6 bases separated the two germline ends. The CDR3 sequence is CASSQDRSSYNSPLHF. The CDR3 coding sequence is TGTGCCAGCAGCCAAGATCGGAGCTCCTATAATTCACCCCTCCACTTT.

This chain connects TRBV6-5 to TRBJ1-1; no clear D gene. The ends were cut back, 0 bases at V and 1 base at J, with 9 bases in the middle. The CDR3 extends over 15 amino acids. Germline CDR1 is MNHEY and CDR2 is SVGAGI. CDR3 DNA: TGTGCCAGCAGTTACTCAGCGGGCGCGAACACTGAAGCTTTCTTT. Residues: CASSYSAGANTEAFF.

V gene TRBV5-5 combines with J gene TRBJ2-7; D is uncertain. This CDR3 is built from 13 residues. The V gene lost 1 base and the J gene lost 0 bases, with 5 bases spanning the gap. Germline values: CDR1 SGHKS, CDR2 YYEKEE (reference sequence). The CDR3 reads CASSLLASYEQYF. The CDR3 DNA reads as TGTGCCAGCAGCTTGCTGGCCTCCTACGAGCAGTACTTC.

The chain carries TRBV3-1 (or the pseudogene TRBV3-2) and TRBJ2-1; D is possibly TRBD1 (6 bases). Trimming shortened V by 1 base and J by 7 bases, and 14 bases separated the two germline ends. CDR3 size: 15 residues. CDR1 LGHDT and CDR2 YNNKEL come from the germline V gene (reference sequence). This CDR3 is CASSQGRRGGNEQFF. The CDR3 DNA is TGTGCCAGCAGCCAAGGGCGCAGGGGTGGTAATGAGCAGTTCTTC.

CDR3 residues: CASSQDSSGGDTQYF. CDR3 bases: TGTGCCAGCAGCCAAGATAGTAGTGGGGGCGATACGCAGTATTTT. This sequence joins TRBV4-2 and TRBJ2-3; the D gene is possibly TRBD1 (6 bases). The CDR3 runs 15 residues. Germline loops: CDR1 LGHNA, CDR2 YNFKEQ. Deletions cut 0 bases from V and 6 bases from J, with 13 bases between.